This T cell receptor beta chain was sequenced in a study of T cell responses to AZD1222 COVID-19 vaccine. Study-wide results and limits: Repertoires in all cases were sampled only once the peak T cell response had passed. Donors in the cohort were predominantly white British and more often female, and clonal diversity was possibly underestimated. Mapped onto spike, vaccine-associated CD4 TCRs spanned it and were dominant at 160-218 and 743-854. Elevations in Spike-specific TCR breadth and depth followed administration of two AZD1222 doses.

The repertoire was sequenced with immunoSEQ multiplex PCR; TCRdb's copy has only in-frame clones and lacks some. The sample lists approximately 140,000 clones; more than 70% were seen once. A remark on this clone: Its specificity is unknown. Relative to the germline gene, one junction end is altered; a read error may explain this.

Germline V gives CDR1 SGHNT, CDR2 YYREEE (reference sequence). There are 12 residues in the CDR3. This specimen was peripheral blood, taken on day 0 of AZD1222 vaccination. This clonotype was obtained from an adult in good health. V is TRBV5-4 and J is TRBJ2-7; a weak D match, TRBD2 (6 bases). CDR3 sequence reads: CASSLNLRDPCF. The CDR3 nucleotides read TGTGCCAGCAGCTTGAATTTGCGGGACCCCTGCTTC. The whole variable domain, filled in from reference TRBV5-4 and TRBJ2-7, reads ETGVTQSPTHLIKTRGQQVTLRCSSQSGHNTVSWYQQALGQGPQFIFQYYREEENGRGNFPPRFSGLQFPNYSSELNVNALELDDSALYLCASSLNLRDPCFGPGTRLTVT.